Listed below are T cell receptor beta chains from one sample, sequenced in a study of T cells in Graves' hyperthyroidism and ophthalmopathy. TCRdb re-called the multiplex PCR reads through MiXCR, storing one row per CDR3 protein. The sample shows more than 500,000 distinct CDR3 sequences, roughly 45% of them seen only once. Sample: peripheral blood or thyroid tissue (not recorded which). The receptors derive from an adult woman with Graves' disease, either hyperthyroidism or ophthalmopathy (not recorded which). CDR3s include the opening cysteine and the closing phenylalanine or tryptophan. The D gene is left open where the match is weak. Clone size is given for some rows only: seen once, a few or many times, or a class if the clone is expanded.

clone_size | j_call | d_call | v_call | cdr3_aa | cdr3_nt
few | TRBJ1-1 | NA | TRBV29-1 | CSVDAKGMNTEAFF | TGCAGCGTTGACGCCAAGGGGATGAACACTGAAGCTTTCTTT
NA | TRBJ1-5 | NA | TRBV28 | CASTWGSNQPQHF | TGTGCCAGCACTTGGGGGAGCAATCAGCCCCAGCATTTT
many | TRBJ1-4 | NA | TRBV7-9 | CASSSATGFNEKLFF | TGTGCCAGCAGCTCCGCTACAGGATTTAATGAAAAACTGTTTTTT
few | TRBJ2-5 | NA | TRBV7-9 | CASSASGRPEETQYF | TGTGCCAGCAGCGCCAGTGGCCGACCAGAAGAGACCCAGTACTTC
NA | TRBJ1-2 | NA | TRBV15 | CASRQVDYGYTF | TGTGCCAGCAGACAGGTCGACTATGGCTACACCTTC
NA | TRBJ1-2 | NA | TRBV20-1 | CSARGQQGYTF | TGCAGTGCAAGGGGACAACAAGGCTACACCTTC
NA | TRBJ1-2 | TRBD1 | TRBV7-9 | CASSRGQEENGYTF | TGTGCCAGCAGCCGGGGACAGGAGGAGAATGGCTACACCTTC
NA | TRBJ1-6 | TRBD1 | TRBV20-1 | CSASTGTGSSPLHF | TGCAGTGCAAGTACCGGGACAGGGAGCTCACCCCTCCACTTT
many | TRBJ1-1 | NA | TRBV7-3 | CASSLSQANTEAFF | TGTGCCAGCAGCTTAAGTCAGGCGAACACTGAAGCTTTCTTT
NA | TRBJ1-6 | NA | TRBV29-1 | CSVRQALNSPLHF | TGCAGCGTCCGACAGGCCCTCAATTCACCCCTCCACTTT
many | TRBJ1-2 | NA | TRBV10-3 | CAISEHQTERYGYTF | TGTGCCATCAGTGAACATCAGACAGAACGATATGGCTACACCTTC
many | TRBJ2-2 | NA | TRBV7-8 | CASSSETGLANTGELFF | TGTGCCAGCAGTTCAGAGACAGGTTTGGCGAACACCGGGGAGCTGTTTTTT
NA | TRBJ2-2 | NA | TRBV14 | CASSPRWGKNTGELFF | TGTGCCAGCAGCCCACGGTGGGGGAAGAACACCGGGGAGCTGTTTTTT
many | TRBJ2-7 | TRBD2 | TRBV7-9 | CASSPSGPYEQYF | TGTGCCAGCAGCCCTAGCGGTCCCTACGAGCAGTACTTC
NA | TRBJ1-1 | TRBD1 | TRBV6-5 | CASSYSGTGGTEAFF | TGTGCCAGCAGTTACTCCGGGACAGGGGGCACTGAAGCTTTCTTT
many | TRBJ1-3 | NA | TRBV20-1 | CSAAPVGYSGNTIYF | TGCAGTGCGGCACCCGTCGGGTACTCTGGAAACACCATATATTTT
NA | TRBJ2-5 | NA | TRBV2 | CASSAQADQPQYF | TGTGCCAGCAGTGCTCAGGCGGATCAGCCCCAGTACTTC
NA | TRBJ1-1 | NA | TRBV5-1 | CASSLAGRVLNTEAFF | TGCGCCAGCAGCTTGGCTGGAAGGGTTTTGAACACTGAAGCTTTCTTT
many | TRBJ2-2 | TRBD1 | TRBV7-9 | CASSSSTGRGGELFF | TGTGCCAGCAGCTCATCGACAGGGAGAGGCGGGGAGCTGTTTTTT
NA | TRBJ1-2 | TRBD1 | TRBV11-1 | CASSPPSGGQGNGYTF | TGTGCCAGCAGCCCCCCTTCGGGGGGACAGGGAAATGGCTACACCTTC
NA | TRBJ1-1 | NA | TRBV6-4 | CASSDWREGMAEAFF | TGTGCCAGCAGTGACTGGCGGGAGGGTATGGCTGAAGCTTTCTTT
few | TRBJ1-1 | NA | TRBV18 | CASSPLTNTEAFF | TGTGCCAGCTCACCTCTTACGAACACTGAAGCTTTCTTT
many | TRBJ2-5 | NA | TRBV29-1 | CSVGGAQETQYF | TGCAGCGTTGGGGGAGCCCAAGAGACCCAGTACTTC
NA | TRBJ1-1 | NA | TRBV5-1 | CASAPRGNSEAFF | TGCGCCAGCGCACCGAGGGGGAACTCTGAAGCTTTCTTT
few | TRBJ2-5 | NA | TRBV10-3 | CATGTEGWETQYF | TGTGCCACCGGGACGGAAGGCTGGGAGACCCAGTACTTC
many | TRBJ1-5 | NA | TRBV20-1 | CSADPTSSNQPQHF | TGCAGTGCGGACCCGACAAGCAGCAATCAGCCCCAGCATTTT
many | TRBJ1-5 | TRBD1 | TRBV19 | CASTAVGQGRPQHF | TGTGCCAGCACGGCCGTCGGACAGGGGCGGCCCCAGCATTTT
many | TRBJ1-4 | NA | TRBV10-1 | CASSGNIGEKLFF | TGCGCCAGCAGTGGAAACATTGGTGAAAAACTGTTTTTT
many | TRBJ2-7 | NA | TRBV7-9 | CASSLDGTYYEQYF | TGTGCCAGCAGCTTAGATGGCACTTACTACGAGCAGTACTTC
many | TRBJ2-7 | NA | TRBV7-9 | CASSSIRDYEQYF | TGTGCCAGCAGCTCCATAAGGGACTACGAGCAGTACTTC
many | TRBJ2-2 | NA | TRBV2 | CASRFQGGDTGELFF | TGTGCCAGCAGGTTCCAGGGTGGGGACACCGGGGAGCTGTTTTTT
NA | TRBJ2-7 | TRBD2 | TRBV7-9 | CASSASGRASYEQYF | TGTGCCAGCAGCGCCAGCGGGAGGGCCTCCTACGAGCAGTACTTC
NA | TRBJ2-7 | NA | TRBV20-1 | CSGQGWGLYEQYF | TGCAGTGGGCAGGGGTGGGGGCTCTACGAGCAGTACTTC
many | TRBJ2-5 | NA | TRBV2 | CASRSGRWAGQYF | TGTGCCAGCAGGTCGGGTCGTTGGGCGGGCCAGTACTTC
once | TRBJ2-2 | TRBD2 | TRBV7-2 | CASGRTSGLAGVGELFF | TGTGCCAGCGGACGGACGTCGGGACTAGCGGGAGTCGGGGAGCTGTTTTTT
NA | TRBJ2-7 | TRBD2 | TRBV14 | CASSRTSGSSEQYF | TGTGCCAGCAGCCGAACTAGCGGGAGTAGTGAGCAGTACTTC